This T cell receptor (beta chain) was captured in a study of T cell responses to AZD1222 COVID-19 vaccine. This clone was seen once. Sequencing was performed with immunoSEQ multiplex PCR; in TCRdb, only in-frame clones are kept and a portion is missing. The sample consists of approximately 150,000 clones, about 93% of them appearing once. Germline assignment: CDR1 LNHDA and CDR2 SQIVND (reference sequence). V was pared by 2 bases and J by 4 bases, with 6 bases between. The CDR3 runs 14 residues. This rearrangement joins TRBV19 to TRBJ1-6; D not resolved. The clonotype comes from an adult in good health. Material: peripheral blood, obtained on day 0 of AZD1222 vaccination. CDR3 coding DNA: TGTGCCAGTAGTATACTGCGGTATAATTCACCCCTCCACTTT. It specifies CASSILRYNSPLHF.